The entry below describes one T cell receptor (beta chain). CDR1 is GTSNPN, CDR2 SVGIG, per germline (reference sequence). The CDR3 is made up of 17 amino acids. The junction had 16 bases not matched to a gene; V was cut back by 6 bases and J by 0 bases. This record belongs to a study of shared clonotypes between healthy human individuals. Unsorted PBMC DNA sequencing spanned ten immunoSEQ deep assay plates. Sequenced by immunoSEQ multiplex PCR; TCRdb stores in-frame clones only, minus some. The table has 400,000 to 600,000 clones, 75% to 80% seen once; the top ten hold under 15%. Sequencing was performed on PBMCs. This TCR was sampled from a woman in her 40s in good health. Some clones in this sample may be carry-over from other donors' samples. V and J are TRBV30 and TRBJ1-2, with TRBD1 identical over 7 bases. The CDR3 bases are TGTGCCTGCCTACCCCCTGCGCCGGGACAGACTAACTATGGCTACACCTTC. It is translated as CACLPPAPGQTNYGYTF.